This T cell receptor (beta chain) was recorded in a study of vaccination effects on CD4 cells after COVID-19. About the research overall: Using viral peptide pools, the ViraFEST assay grew out antigen-specific CD4+ T cells prior to sequencing.

Worth noting for this clone: As yet, its antigen is unknown.

Germline CDR1 is PRHDT and CDR2 is FYEKMQ (reference sequence). Trimming stripped 1 base from V and 5 bases from J, with 12 bases between. The CDR3 is 15 residues long. Researchers isolated CD4+ T cells once 9 to 11 days of culture had elapsed. Only in-frame clones appear in the TCRdb table, and some are missing; sequencing was by immunoSEQ multiplex PCR. This table has around 27,000 clones, approximately 65% appearing once. The chain carries TRBV13 and TRBJ1-5; a weak D match, TRBD1 (5 bases). Material: CD4+ T cells from PBMCs cultured without peptide, obtained before COVID-19 vaccination. This clonotype originated in a human donor who received a COVID-19 vaccine. In DNA form, the CDR3 reads TGTGCCAGCAGCTTAGACCGGGACCTTGATCAGCCCCAGCATTTT. Encoded protein: CASSLDRDLDQPQHF.